A single TCR beta chain is shown here with its context. The antigen remains unidentified. The data stem from a study of CD8+CD57+ T cells in acquired aplastic anemia. Study details: DNA recovered from sorted CD4+ and CD8+ cells had a mean of around 3.2 ug. Healthy donors averaged approximately 9.9 million reads for CD4+ cells. Broader study findings: Researchers reported that CD8+ Simpson's diversity was not significantly different in patients versus controls.

The use of genomic DNA as template underpinned the TCR beta VDJ and CDR3 profiling. TCRdb reanalysed the reads using MiXCR and keeps one entry per CDR3 protein. The data contain around 130,000 distinct CDR3 sequences, over 45% of them singletons. The V segment lost 10 bases and the J segment 5 bases; nucleotides outside the gene matches: 12. The CDR3 spans 14 residues. The germline CDR1 and CDR2 sequences are SNHLY and FYNNEI. V usage is TRBV2 and J usage is TRBJ2-7; 9 bases map to TRBD1. The TCR sequence derives from a human donor in good health, serving as a control. Sequenced: sorted CD4+, CD8+, or CD8+CD57+ T cells (not recorded which) from PBMCs. The CDR3: CATPKGDRAHEQYF. The CDR3 DNA reads as TGTGCCACCCCAAAAGGGGACAGGGCCCACGAGCAGTACTTC.